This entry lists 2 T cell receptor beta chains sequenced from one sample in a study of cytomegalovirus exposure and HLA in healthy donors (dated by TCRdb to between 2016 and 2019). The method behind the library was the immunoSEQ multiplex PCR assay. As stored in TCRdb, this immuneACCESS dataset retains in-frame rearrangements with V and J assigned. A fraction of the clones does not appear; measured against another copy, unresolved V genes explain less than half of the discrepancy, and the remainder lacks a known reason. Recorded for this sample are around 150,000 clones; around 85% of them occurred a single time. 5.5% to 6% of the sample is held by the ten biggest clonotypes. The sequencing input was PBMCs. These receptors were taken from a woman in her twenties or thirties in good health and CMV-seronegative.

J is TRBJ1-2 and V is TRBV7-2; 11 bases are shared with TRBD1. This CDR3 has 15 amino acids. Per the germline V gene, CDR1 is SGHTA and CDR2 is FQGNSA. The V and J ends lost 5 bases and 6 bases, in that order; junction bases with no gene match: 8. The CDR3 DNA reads TGTGCCAGCAGCCCCATAACGGACAGGGGGCATGGCTACACCTTC. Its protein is CASSPITDRGHGYTF.

This CDR3 reads CASSQALAAGELFF. CDR3 sequence (DNA): TGCGCCAGCAGCCAAGCCCTTGCGGCGGGGGAGCTGTTTTTT. This chain links TRBV4-1 with TRBJ2-2; D ambiguous. CDR1 MGHRA and CDR2 YSYEKL come from the germline V gene. Trimming left V 1 base short and J 8 bases short, with 11 bases between. There are 14 residues in the CDR3.